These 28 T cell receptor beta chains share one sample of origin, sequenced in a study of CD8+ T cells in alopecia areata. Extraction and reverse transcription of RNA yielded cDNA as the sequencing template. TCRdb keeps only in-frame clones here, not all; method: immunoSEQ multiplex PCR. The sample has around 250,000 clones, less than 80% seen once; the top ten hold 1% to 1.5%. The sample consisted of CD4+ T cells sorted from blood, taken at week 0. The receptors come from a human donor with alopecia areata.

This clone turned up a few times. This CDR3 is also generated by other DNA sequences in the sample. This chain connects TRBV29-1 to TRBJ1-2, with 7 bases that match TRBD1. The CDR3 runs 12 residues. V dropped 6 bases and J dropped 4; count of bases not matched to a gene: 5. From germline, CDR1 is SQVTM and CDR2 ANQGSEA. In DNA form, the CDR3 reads TGCAGCGTCAACAGGGGCAGCTATGGCTACACCTTC. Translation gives CSVNRGSYGYTF. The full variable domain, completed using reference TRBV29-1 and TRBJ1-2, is SAVISQKPSRDICQRGTSLTIQCQVDSQVTMMFWYRQQPGQSLTLIATANQGSEATYESGFVIDKFPISRPNLTFSTLTVSNMSPEDSSIYLCSVNRGSYGYTFGSGTRLTVV.

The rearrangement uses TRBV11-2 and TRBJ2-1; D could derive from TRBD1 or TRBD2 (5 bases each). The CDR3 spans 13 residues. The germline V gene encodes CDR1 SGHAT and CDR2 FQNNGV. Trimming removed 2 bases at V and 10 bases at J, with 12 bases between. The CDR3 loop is CASSLPGLKEQFF. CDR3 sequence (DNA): TGTGCCAGCAGCTTACCGGGGCTGAAGGAGCAGTTCTTC.

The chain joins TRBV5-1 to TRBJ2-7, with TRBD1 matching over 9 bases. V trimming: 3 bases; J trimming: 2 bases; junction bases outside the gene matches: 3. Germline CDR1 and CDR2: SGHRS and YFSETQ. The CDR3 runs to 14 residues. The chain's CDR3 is CASSWGQGAYEQYF. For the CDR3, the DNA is TGCGCCAGCAGCTGGGGACAGGGAGCCTACGAGCAGTACTTC. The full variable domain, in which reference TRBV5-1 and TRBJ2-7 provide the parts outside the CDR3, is KAGVTQTPRYLIKTRGQQVTLSCSPISGHRSVSWYQQTPGQGLQFLFEYFSETQRNKGNFPGRFSGRQFSNSRSEMNVSTLELGDSALYLCASSWGQGAYEQYFGPGTRLTVT.

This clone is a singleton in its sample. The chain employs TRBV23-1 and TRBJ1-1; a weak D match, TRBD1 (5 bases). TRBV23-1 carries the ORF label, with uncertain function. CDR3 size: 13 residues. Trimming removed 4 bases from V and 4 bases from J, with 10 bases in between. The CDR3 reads CASSPAGGTEAFF. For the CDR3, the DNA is TGCGCCAGCAGTCCCGCGGGGGGCACTGAAGCTTTCTTT.

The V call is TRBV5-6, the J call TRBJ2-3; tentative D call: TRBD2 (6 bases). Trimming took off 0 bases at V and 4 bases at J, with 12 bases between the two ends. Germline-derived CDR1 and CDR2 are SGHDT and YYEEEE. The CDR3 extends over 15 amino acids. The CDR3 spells CASSLGGNLADTQYF. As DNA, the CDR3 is TGTGCCAGCAGCTTGGGCGGGAACCTGGCAGATACGCAGTATTTT. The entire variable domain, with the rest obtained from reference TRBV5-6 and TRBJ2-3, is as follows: DAGVTQSPTHLIKTRGQQVTLRCSPKSGHDTVSWYQQALGQGPQFIFQYYEEEERQRGNFPDRFSGHQFPNYSSELNVNALLLGDSALYLCASSLGGNLADTQYFGPGTRLTVL.

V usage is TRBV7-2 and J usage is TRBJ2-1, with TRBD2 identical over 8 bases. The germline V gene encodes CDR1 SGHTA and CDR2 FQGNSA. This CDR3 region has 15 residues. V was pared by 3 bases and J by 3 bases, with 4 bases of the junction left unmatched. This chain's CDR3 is CASSLAGGRYNEQFF. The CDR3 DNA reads TGTGCCAGCAGCTTGGCGGGGGGTCGCTACAATGAGCAGTTCTTC.

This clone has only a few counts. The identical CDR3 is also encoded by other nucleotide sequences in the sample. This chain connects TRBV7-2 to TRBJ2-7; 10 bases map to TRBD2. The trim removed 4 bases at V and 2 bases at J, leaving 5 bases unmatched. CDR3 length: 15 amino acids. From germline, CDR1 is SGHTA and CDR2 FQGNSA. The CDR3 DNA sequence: TGTGCCAGCAGCTCAAGAGCGGGGGGGCCCTACGAGCAGTACTTC. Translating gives CASSSRAGGPYEQYF.

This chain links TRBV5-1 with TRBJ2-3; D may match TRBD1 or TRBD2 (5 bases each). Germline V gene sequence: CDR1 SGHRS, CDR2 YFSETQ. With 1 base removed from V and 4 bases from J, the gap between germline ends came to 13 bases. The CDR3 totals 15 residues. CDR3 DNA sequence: TGCGCCAGCAGCTTGCGAGGGGTGAGGCCAGATACGCAGTATTTT. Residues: CASSLRGVRPDTQYF.

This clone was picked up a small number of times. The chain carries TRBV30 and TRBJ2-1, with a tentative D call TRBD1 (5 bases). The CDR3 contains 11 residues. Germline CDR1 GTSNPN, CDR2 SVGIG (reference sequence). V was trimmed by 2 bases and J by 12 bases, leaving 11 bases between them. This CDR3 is CAWSSLGVQFF. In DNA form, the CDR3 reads TGTGCCTGGAGTTCGCTAGGGGTGCAGTTCTTC.

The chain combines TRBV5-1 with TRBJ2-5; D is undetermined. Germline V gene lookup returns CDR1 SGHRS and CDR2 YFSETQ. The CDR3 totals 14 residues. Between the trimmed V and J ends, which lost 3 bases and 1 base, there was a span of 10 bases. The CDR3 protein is CASSWGLGQETQYF. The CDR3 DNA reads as TGCGCCAGCAGCTGGGGTCTGGGCCAAGAGACCCAGTACTTC.

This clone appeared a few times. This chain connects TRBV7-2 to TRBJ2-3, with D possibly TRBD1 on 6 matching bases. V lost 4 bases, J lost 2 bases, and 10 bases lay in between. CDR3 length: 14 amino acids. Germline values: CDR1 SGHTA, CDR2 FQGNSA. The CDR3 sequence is CASSSTGFTDTQYF. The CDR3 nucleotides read TGTGCCAGCAGCTCGACAGGCTTCACAGATACGCAGTATTTT.

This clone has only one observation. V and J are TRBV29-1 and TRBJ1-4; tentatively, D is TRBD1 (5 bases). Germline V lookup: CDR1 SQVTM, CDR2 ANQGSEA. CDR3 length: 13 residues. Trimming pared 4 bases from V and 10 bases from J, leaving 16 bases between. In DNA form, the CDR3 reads TGCAGCGTTGCAGACAGCCTCTGGGGAAAACTGTTTTTT. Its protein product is CSVADSLWGKLFF.

This chain's CDR3 is CSVDGGGYEQYF. Here the CDR3 DNA reads TGCAGCGTTGACGGGGGTGGCTACGAGCAGTACTTC. The chain is built from TRBV29-1 and TRBJ2-7; maybe TRBD2 (6 bases). V lost 3 bases, J lost 3 bases, and 9 bases lay in between. Looked up from germline, CDR1 is SQVTM and CDR2 is ANQGSEA. The CDR3 runs to 12 residues.

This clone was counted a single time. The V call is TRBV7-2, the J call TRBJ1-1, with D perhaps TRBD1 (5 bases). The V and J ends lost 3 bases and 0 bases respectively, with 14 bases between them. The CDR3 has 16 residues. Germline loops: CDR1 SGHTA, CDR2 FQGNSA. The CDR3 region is CASSLSGGRMNTEAFF. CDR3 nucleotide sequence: TGTGCCAGCAGCTTGTCCGGGGGACGGATGAACACTGAAGCTTTCTTT.

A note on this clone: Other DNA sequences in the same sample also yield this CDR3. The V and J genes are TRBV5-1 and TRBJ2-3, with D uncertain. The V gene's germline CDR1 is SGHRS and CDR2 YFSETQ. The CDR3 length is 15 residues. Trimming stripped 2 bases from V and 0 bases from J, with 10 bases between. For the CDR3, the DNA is TGCGCCAGCAGCTTAGACTCCGTTAGCACAGATACGCAGTATTTT. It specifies CASSLDSVSTDTQYF.

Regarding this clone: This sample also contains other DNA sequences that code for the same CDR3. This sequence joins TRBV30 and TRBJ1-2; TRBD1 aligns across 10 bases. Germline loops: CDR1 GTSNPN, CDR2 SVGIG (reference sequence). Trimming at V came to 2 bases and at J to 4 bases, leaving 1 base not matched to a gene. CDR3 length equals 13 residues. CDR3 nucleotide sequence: TGTGCCTGGAGTAGGGACAGGGGCTATGGCTACACCTTC. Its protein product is CAWSRDRGYGYTF.

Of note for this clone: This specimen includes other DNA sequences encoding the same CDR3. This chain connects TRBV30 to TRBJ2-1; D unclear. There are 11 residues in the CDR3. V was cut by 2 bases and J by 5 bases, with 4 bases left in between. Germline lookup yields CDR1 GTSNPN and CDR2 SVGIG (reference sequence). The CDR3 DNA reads TGTGCCTGGAGTCGGAACAATGAGCAGTTCTTC. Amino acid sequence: CAWSRNNEQFF. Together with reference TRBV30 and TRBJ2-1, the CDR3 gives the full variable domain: SQTIHQWPATLVQPVGSPLSLECTVEGTSNPNLYWYRQAAGRGLQLLFYSVGIGQISSEVPQNLSASRPQDRQFILSSKKLLLSDSGFYLCAWSRNNEQFFGPGTRLTVL.

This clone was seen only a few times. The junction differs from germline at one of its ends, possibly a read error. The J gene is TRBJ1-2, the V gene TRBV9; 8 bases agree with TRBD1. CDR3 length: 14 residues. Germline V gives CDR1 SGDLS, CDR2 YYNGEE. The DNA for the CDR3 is TGTGCCAGCAGCGTAGATTGGACAGGGTATGACTACACCTTC. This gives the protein CASSVDWTGYDYTF.

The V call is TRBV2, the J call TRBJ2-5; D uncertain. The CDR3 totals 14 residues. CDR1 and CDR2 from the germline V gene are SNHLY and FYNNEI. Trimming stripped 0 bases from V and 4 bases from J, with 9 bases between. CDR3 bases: TGTGCCAGCAGTGAAGCTGGGGTTGTAGAGACCCAGTACTTC. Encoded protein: CASSEAGVVETQYF. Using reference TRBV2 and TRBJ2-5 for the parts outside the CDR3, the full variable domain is EPEVTQTPSHQVTQMGQEVILRCVPISNHLYFYWYRQILGQKVEFLVSFYNNEISEKSEIFDDQFSVERPDGSNFTLKIRSTKLEDSAMYFCASSEAGVVETQYFGPGTRLLVL.

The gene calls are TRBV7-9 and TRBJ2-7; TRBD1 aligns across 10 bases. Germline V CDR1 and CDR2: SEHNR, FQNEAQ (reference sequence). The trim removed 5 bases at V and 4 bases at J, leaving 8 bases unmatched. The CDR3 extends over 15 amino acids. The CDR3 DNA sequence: TGTGCCAGCAGCACCCGGACAGGGGGTTTGTACGAGCAGTACTTC. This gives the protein CASSTRTGGLYEQYF.

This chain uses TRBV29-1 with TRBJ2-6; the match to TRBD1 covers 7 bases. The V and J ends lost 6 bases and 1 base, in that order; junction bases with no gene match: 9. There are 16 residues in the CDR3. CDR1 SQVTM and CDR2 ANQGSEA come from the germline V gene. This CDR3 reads CSVGGAVGSGANVLTF. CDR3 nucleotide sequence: TGCAGCGTAGGGGGCGCGGTTGGGTCTGGGGCCAACGTCCTGACTTTC. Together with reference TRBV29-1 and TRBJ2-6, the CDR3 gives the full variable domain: SAVISQKPSRDICQRGTSLTIQCQVDSQVTMMFWYRQQPGQSLTLIATANQGSEATYESGFVIDKFPISRPNLTFSTLTVSNMSPEDSSIYLCSVGGAVGSGANVLTFGAGSRLTVL.

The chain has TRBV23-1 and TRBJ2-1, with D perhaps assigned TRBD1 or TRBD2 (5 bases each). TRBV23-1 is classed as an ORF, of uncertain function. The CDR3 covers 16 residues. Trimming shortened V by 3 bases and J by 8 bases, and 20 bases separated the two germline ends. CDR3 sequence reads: CASSQLRDPAFDEQFF. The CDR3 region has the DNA TGCGCCAGCAGTCAGCTCCGGGACCCCGCGTTTGATGAGCAGTTCTTC.

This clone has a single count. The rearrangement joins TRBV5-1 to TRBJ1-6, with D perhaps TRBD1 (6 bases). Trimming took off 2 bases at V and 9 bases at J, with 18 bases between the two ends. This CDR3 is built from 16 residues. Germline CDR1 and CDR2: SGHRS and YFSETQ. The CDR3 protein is CASSLSGHPQSSPLHF. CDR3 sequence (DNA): TGCGCCAGCAGCTTATCGGGACACCCACAGAGTTCACCCCTCCACTTT. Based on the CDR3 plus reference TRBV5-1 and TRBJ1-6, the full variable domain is KAGVTQTPRYLIKTRGQQVTLSCSPISGHRSVSWYQQTPGQGLQFLFEYFSETQRNKGNFPGRFSGRQFSNSRSEMNVSTLELGDSALYLCASSLSGHPQSSPLHFGNGTRLTVT.

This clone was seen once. The CDR3 DNA reads as TGTGCCTGGAGAAGAGGGGGGACCTCTGGGGCCAACGTCCTGACTTTC. Encoded protein: CAWRRGGTSGANVLTF. The chain has TRBV30 and TRBJ2-6; tentatively, D is TRBD1 or TRBD2 (6 bases each). The V end lost 3 bases, the J end lost 0 bases, and 12 bases lay between the germline ends. Germline V lookup: CDR1 GTSNPN, CDR2 SVGIG (reference sequence). There are 16 residues in the CDR3.

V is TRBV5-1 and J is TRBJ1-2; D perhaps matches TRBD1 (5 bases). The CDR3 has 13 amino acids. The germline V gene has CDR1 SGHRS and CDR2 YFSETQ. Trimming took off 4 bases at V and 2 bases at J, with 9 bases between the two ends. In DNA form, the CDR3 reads TGCGCCAGCAGCCCGGACATGAACTATGGCTACACCTTC. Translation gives CASSPDMNYGYTF.

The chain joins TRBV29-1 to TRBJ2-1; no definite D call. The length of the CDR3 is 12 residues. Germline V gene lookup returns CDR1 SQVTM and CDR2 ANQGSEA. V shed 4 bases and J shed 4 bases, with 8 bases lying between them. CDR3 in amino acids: CSVVRSYNEQFF. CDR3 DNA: TGCAGCGTTGTACGGTCTTACAATGAGCAGTTCTTC.

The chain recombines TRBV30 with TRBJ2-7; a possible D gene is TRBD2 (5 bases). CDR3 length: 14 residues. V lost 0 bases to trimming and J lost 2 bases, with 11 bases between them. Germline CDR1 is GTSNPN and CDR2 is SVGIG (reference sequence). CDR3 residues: CAWSVQSGAYEQYF. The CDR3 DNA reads TGTGCCTGGAGTGTACAAAGCGGAGCCTACGAGCAGTACTTC. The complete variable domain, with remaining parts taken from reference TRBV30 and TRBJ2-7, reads SQTIHQWPATLVQPVGSPLSLECTVEGTSNPNLYWYRQAAGRGLQLLFYSVGIGQISSEVPQNLSASRPQDRQFILSSKKLLLSDSGFYLCAWSVQSGAYEQYFGPGTRLTVT.

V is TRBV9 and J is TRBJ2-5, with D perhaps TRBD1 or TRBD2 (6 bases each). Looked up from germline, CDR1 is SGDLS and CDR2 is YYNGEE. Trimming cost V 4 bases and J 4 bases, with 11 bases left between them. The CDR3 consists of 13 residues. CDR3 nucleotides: TGTGCCAGCAGCTTACAGGGAGGAGAGACCCAGTACTTC. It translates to CASSLQGGETQYF.